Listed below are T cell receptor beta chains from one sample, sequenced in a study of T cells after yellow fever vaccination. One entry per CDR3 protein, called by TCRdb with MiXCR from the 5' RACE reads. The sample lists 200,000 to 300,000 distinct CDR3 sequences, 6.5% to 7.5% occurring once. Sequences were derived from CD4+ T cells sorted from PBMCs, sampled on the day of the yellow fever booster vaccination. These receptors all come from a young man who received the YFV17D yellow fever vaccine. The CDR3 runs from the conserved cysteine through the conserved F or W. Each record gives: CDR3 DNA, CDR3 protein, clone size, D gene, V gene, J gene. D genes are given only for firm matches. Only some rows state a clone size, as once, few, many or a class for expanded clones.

cdr3_nt: TGTGCCAGCAGTCCCGGGAGGGAAGCCGGGGAGCTGTTTTTT
cdr3_aa: CASSPGREAGELFF
clone_size: many
d_call: TRBD2
v_call: TRBV6-5
j_call: TRBJ2-2

cdr3_nt: TGCGCCAGCAAGGACGGAAACACCGGGGAGCTGTTTTTT
cdr3_aa: CASKDGNTGELFF
clone_size: NA
d_call: NA
v_call: TRBV5-1
j_call: TRBJ2-2

cdr3_nt: TGTGCCAGCAGGGTACTAGCGGCCGCGCGAGGGTTCGAGACCCAGTACTTC
cdr3_aa: CASRVLAAARGFETQYF
clone_size: NA
d_call: TRBD2
v_call: TRBV12-3/TRBV12-4
j_call: TRBJ2-5

cdr3_nt: TGCAGTGCACCTCAGACAGGGCTTGTCAATGAGCAGTTCTTC
cdr3_aa: CSAPQTGLVNEQFF
clone_size: many
d_call: TRBD1
v_call: TRBV20-1
j_call: TRBJ2-1

cdr3_nt: TGTGCCAGCAGCCTGTCCCCATCTCATGCCAAAAACATTCAGTACTTC
cdr3_aa: CASSLSPSHAKNIQYF
clone_size: many
d_call: NA
v_call: TRBV7-2
j_call: TRBJ2-4

cdr3_nt: TGTGCCATCGGTCGGAGTGCAGATACGCAGTATTTT
cdr3_aa: CAIGRSADTQYF
clone_size: many
d_call: NA
v_call: TRBV12-3/TRBV12-4
j_call: TRBJ2-3

cdr3_nt: TGTGCCAGCTCGGGGTACAGACCGGGCCATACCTACGAGCAGTACTTC
cdr3_aa: CASSGYRPGHTYEQYF
clone_size: many
d_call: NA
v_call: TRBV18
j_call: TRBJ2-7

cdr3_nt: TGTGCCAGCAGTTTATCTCCGGTCGTGGGTTTAAATCAGCCCCAGCATTTT
cdr3_aa: CASSLSPVVGLNQPQHF
clone_size: few
d_call: NA
v_call: TRBV28
j_call: TRBJ1-5

cdr3_nt: TGTGCCAGCAGGTTTGAGGGGATTACGCAGTATTTT
cdr3_aa: CASRFEGITQYF
clone_size: few
d_call: NA
v_call: TRBV12-3/TRBV12-4
j_call: TRBJ2-3

cdr3_nt: TGTGCCAGCAGCTTCGGACCGGAAGGCTACGAGCAGTACTTC
cdr3_aa: CASSFGPEGYEQYF
clone_size: NA
d_call: NA
v_call: TRBV7-2
j_call: TRBJ2-7

cdr3_nt: TGCAGTGCTAGACGCCGGACAGATGGCTATGGCTACACCTTC
cdr3_aa: CSARRRTDGYGYTF
clone_size: NA
d_call: NA
v_call: TRBV20-1
j_call: TRBJ1-2

cdr3_nt: TGCAGTGCTAGACCAGGGGCAGGGCCCGGGGAGCTGTTTTTT
cdr3_aa: CSARPGAGPGELFF
clone_size: NA
d_call: NA
v_call: TRBV20-1
j_call: TRBJ2-2

cdr3_nt: TGTGCCAGCAGCCAGACTCAGGGGCCCGGTTCGGAGTTCTTC
cdr3_aa: CASSQTQGPGSEFF
clone_size: few
d_call: NA
v_call: TRBV14
j_call: TRBJ2-1

cdr3_nt: TGCGCCAGCAGCCCTAGCGCAAGCTCCTACAATGAGCAGTTCTTC
cdr3_aa: CASSPSASSYNEQFF
clone_size: many
d_call: NA
v_call: TRBV5-1
j_call: TRBJ2-1

cdr3_nt: TGTGCCACCAATCGGGACAACAATCAGCCCCAGCATTTT
cdr3_aa: CATNRDNNQPQHF
clone_size: NA
d_call: NA
v_call: TRBV25-1
j_call: TRBJ1-5

cdr3_nt: TGTGCCAGCACCTGGGGGAGATTGTCCGCGGAAGAGACCCAGTACTTC
cdr3_aa: CASTWGRLSAEETQYF
clone_size: few
d_call: NA
v_call: TRBV11-2
j_call: TRBJ2-5

cdr3_nt: TGTGCCAGCAGTGGTTGGGGACTAGCGGGAGGCAATGAGCAGTTCTTC
cdr3_aa: CASSGWGLAGGNEQFF
clone_size: many
d_call: TRBD2
v_call: TRBV28
j_call: TRBJ2-1

cdr3_nt: TGTGCCAGCAGTGGACCCCTTGGACTAGCGGGAAACACCGGGGAGCTGTTTTTT
cdr3_aa: CASSGPLGLAGNTGELFF
clone_size: NA
d_call: TRBD2
v_call: TRBV12-3/TRBV12-4
j_call: TRBJ2-2

cdr3_nt: TGTGCCAGCAGGGCCTCAACCCCGTTGCGCGGGACTACCTACAATGAGCAGTTCTTC
cdr3_aa: CASRASTPLRGTTYNEQFF
clone_size: few
d_call: TRBD2
v_call: TRBV4-2
j_call: TRBJ2-1

cdr3_nt: TGCAGTGCTAGTGCCCAGGCGGGAGTTTCGTATGAGCAGTTCTTC
cdr3_aa: CSASAQAGVSYEQFF
clone_size: many
d_call: TRBD2
v_call: TRBV20-1
j_call: TRBJ2-1

cdr3_nt: TGTGCCAGTTCCGGGTTAGGGGATGAGCAGTTCTTC
cdr3_aa: CASSGLGDEQFF
clone_size: few
d_call: NA
v_call: TRBV3-1
j_call: TRBJ2-1

cdr3_nt: TGTGCCAGCAGCCCAAGACTAGCGAGATACACAGATACGCAGTATTTT
cdr3_aa: CASSPRLARYTDTQYF
clone_size: NA
d_call: TRBD2
v_call: TRBV11-2
j_call: TRBJ2-3

cdr3_nt: TGCAGTGCTAGCTTCAGCCTGGGACTAGCGGGAACAGATACGCAGTATTTT
cdr3_aa: CSASFSLGLAGTDTQYF
clone_size: NA
d_call: TRBD2
v_call: TRBV20-1
j_call: TRBJ2-3

cdr3_nt: TGTGCCAGCAGCAAAGGGGGAGCGGGGCGGGAGCGGCGCAATGAGCAGTTCTTC
cdr3_aa: CASSKGGAGRERRNEQFF
clone_size: few
d_call: NA
v_call: TRBV21-1
j_call: TRBJ2-1

cdr3_nt: TGTGCCAGCAGCTTATCCCCTACAGGAGGATCGCAGTATTTT
cdr3_aa: CASSLSPTGGSQYF
clone_size: many
d_call: NA
v_call: TRBV11-2
j_call: TRBJ2-3

cdr3_nt: TGCGCCAGCAGCTTGGAGGGAAGTGGCTACACCTTC
cdr3_aa: CASSLEGSGYTF
clone_size: NA
d_call: NA
v_call: TRBV5-1
j_call: TRBJ1-2

cdr3_nt: TGTGCCAGCAGCCAAAGGGACAGGGTTGGTGGCTACACCTTC
cdr3_aa: CASSQRDRVGGYTF
clone_size: many
d_call: TRBD1
v_call: TRBV3-1
j_call: TRBJ1-2

cdr3_nt: TGCGCCAGCAGCTCCCCGACAGGGAAGGGGAACACCGGGGAGCTGTTTTTT
cdr3_aa: CASSSPTGKGNTGELFF
clone_size: many
d_call: TRBD1
v_call: TRBV10-1
j_call: TRBJ2-2

cdr3_nt: TGCGCCAGCAGCCAAGATCGGGCTAGCGGGGCCCAAGAGACCCAGTACTTC
cdr3_aa: CASSQDRASGAQETQYF
clone_size: many
d_call: TRBD2
v_call: TRBV4-3
j_call: TRBJ2-5

cdr3_nt: TGCAGCGTTGACCCCAGGACCGGGGAGCTGTTTTTT
cdr3_aa: CSVDPRTGELFF
clone_size: many
d_call: NA
v_call: TRBV29-1
j_call: TRBJ2-2

cdr3_nt: TGTGCCAGCTCACGAACAGGGGGTAATTCACCCCTCCACTTT
cdr3_aa: CASSRTGGNSPLHF
clone_size: many
d_call: TRBD1
v_call: TRBV18
j_call: TRBJ1-6